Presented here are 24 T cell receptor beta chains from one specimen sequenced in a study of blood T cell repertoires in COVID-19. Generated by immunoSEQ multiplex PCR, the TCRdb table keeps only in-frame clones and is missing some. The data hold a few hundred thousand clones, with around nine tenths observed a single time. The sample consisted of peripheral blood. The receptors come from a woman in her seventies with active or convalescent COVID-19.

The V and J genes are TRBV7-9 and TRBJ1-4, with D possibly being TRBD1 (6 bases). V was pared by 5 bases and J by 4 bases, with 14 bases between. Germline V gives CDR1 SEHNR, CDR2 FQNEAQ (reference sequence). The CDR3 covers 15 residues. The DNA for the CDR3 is TGTGCCAGCAGCCCCCCCGGCAGGGGTAATGAAAAACTGTTTTTT. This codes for CASSPPGRGNEKLFF.

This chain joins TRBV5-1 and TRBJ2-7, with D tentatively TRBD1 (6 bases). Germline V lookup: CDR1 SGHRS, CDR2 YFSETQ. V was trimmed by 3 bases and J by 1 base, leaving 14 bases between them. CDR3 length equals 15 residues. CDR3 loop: CASSSLTGHSYEQYF. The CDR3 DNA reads TGCGCCAGCAGCTCTTTAACGGGACATTCCTACGAGCAGTACTTC. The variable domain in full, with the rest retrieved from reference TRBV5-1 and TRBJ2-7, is KAGVTQTPRYLIKTRGQQVTLSCSPISGHRSVSWYQQTPGQGLQFLFEYFSETQRNKGNFPGRFSGRQFSNSRSEMNVSTLELGDSALYLCASSSLTGHSYEQYFGPGTRLTVT.

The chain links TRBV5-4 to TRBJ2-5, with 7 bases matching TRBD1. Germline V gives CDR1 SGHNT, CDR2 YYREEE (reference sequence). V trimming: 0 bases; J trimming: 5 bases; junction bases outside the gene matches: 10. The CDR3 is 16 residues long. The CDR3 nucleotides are TGTGCCAGCAGCTTGGGACAGGGATACCTCAGGGAGACCCAGTACTTC. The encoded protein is CASSLGQGYLRETQYF. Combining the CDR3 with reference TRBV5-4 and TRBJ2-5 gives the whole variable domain ETGVTQSPTHLIKTRGQQVTLRCSSQSGHNTVSWYQQALGQGPQFIFQYYREEENGRGNFPPRFSGLQFPNYSSELNVNALELDDSALYLCASSLGQGYLRETQYFGPGTRLLVL.

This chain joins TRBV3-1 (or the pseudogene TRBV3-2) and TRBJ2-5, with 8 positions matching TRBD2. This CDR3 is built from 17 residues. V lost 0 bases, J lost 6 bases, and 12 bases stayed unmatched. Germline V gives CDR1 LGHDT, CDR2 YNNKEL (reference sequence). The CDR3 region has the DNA TGTGCCAGCAGCCAAGACCCCCGAAGCGGGGGTCTGAAGACCCAGTACTTC. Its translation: CASSQDPRSGGLKTQYF.

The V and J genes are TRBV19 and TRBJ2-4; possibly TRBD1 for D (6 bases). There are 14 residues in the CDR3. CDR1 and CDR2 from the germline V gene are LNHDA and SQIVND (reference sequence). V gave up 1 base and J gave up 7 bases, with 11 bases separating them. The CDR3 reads CASSIGLGQNIQYF. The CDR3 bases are TGTGCCAGTAGTATAGGACTTGGACAGAACATTCAGTACTTC.

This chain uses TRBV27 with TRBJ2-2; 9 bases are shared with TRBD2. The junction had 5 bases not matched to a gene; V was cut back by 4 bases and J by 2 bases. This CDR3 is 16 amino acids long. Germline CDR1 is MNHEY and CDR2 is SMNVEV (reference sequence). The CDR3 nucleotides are TGTGCCAGCAGTTCCCCGACTAGCGGAAACACCGGGGAGCTGTTTTTT. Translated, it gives CASSSPTSGNTGELFF.

The CDR3 reads CASSLGTSTLNEQFF. In DNA form, the CDR3 reads TGTGCCAGCAGCTTAGGGACTAGTACCCTCAATGAGCAGTTCTTC. The V and J genes are TRBV7-2 and TRBJ2-1; 7 bases agree with TRBD2. With V trimmed by 1 base and J by 6 bases, 6 bases remained unmatched. Germline V lookup: CDR1 SGHTA, CDR2 FQGNSA. This CDR3 has 15 residues.

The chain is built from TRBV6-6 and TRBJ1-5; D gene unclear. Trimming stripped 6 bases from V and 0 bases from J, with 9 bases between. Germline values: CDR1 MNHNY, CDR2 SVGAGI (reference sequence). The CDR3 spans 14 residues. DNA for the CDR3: TGTGCCAGCAGCTTCCAGGATAGCAATCAGCCCCAGCATTTT. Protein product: CASSFQDSNQPQHF.

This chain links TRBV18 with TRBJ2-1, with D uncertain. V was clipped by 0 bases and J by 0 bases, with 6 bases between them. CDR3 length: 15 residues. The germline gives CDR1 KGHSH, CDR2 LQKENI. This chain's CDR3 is CASSPPRSSYNEQFF. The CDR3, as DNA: TGTGCCAGCTCACCACCGCGTAGCTCCTACAATGAGCAGTTCTTC.

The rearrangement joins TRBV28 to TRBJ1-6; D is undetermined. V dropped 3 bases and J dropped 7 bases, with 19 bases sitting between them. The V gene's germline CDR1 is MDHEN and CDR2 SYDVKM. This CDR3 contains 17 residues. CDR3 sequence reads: CASSFPPRGRGNSPLHF. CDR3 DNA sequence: TGTGCCAGCAGTTTCCCACCTCGCGGCCGAGGGAATTCACCCCTCCACTTT. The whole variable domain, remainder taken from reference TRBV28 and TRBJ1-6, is DVKVTQSSRYLVKRTGEKVFLECVQDMDHENMFWYRQDPGLGLRLIYFSYDVKMKEKGDIPEGYSVSREKKERFSLILESASTNQTSMYLCASSFPPRGRGNSPLHFGNGTRLTVT.

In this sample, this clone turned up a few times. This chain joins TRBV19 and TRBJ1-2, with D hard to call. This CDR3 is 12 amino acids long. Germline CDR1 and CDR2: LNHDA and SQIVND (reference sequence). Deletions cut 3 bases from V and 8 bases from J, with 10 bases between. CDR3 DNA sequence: TGTGCCAGTAGTATTCTCGGCGGGGGCTACACCTTC. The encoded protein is CASSILGGGYTF.

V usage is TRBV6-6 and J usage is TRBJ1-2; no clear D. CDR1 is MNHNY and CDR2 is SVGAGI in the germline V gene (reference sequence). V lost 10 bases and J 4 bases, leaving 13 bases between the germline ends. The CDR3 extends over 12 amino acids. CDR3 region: CATRVISYGYTF. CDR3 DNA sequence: TGTGCCACCCGCGTGATAAGCTATGGCTACACCTTC.

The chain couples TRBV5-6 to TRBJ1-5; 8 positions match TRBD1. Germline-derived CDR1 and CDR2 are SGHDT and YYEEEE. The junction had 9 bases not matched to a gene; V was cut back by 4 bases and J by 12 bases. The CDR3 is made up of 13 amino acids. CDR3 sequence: CASSAYRTGSQHF. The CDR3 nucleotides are TGTGCCAGCAGCGCATACCGGACAGGGAGCCAGCATTTT.

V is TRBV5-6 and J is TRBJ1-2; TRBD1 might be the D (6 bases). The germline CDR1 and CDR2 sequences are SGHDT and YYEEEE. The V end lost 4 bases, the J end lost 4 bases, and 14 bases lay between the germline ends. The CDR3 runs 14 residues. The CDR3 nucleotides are TGTGCCAGCAGCCCCCAAGGACAGCCCTATGGCTACACCTTC. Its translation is CASSPQGQPYGYTF.

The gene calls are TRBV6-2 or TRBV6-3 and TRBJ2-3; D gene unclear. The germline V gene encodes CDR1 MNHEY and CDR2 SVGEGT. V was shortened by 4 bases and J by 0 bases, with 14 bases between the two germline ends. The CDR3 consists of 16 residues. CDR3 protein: CASSFHSLPSTDTQYF. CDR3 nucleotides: TGTGCCAGCAGTTTTCACTCTCTGCCTAGCACAGATACGCAGTATTTT.

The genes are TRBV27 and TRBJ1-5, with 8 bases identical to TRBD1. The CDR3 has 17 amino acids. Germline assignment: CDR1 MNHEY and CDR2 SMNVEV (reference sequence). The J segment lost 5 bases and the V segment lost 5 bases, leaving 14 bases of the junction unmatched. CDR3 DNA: TGTGCCAGCAGTGACCGACTTCGGGACAGGACTCATCAGCCCCAGCATTTT. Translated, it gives CASSDRLRDRTHQPQHF.

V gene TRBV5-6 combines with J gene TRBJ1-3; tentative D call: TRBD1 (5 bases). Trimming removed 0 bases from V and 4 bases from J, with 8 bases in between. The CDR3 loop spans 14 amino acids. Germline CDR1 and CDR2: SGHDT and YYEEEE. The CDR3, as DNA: TGTGCCAGCAGCTTGGGACAGTCAGGAAACACCATATATTTT. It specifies CASSLGQSGNTIYF. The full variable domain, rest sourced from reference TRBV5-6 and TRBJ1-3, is DAGVTQSPTHLIKTRGQQVTLRCSPKSGHDTVSWYQQALGQGPQFIFQYYEEEERQRGNFPDRFSGHQFPNYSSELNVNALLLGDSALYLCASSLGQSGNTIYFGEGSWLTVV.

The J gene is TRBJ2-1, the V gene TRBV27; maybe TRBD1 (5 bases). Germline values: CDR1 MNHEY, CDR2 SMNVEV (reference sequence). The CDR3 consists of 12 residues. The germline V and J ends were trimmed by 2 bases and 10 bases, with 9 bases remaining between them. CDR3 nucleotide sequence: TGTGCCAGCAGTTTACAGGGTTGGGAGCAGTTCTTC. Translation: CASSLQGWEQFF.

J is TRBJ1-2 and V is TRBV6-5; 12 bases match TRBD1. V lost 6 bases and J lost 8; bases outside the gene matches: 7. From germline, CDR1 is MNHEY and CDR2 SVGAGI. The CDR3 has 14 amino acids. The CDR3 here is CASSAGQGAEGYTF. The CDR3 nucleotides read TGTGCCAGCAGCGCGGGACAGGGGGCGGAAGGCTACACCTTC.

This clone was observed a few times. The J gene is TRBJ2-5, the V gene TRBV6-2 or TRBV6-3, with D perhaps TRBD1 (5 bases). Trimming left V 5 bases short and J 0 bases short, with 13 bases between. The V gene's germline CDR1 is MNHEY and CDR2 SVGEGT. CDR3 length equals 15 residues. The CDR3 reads CASSGVTEYQETQYF. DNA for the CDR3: TGTGCCAGCAGTGGGGTGACAGAGTACCAAGAGACCCAGTACTTC.

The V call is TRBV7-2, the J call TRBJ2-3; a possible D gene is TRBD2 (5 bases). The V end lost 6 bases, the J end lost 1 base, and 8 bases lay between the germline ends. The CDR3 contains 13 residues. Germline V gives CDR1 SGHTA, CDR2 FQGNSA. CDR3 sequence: CASSSRGTDTQYF. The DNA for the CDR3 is TGTGCCAGCAGTTCGCGGGGCACAGATACGCAGTATTTT. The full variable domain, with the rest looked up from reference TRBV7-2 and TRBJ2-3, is GAGVSQSPSNKVTEKGKDVELRCDPISGHTALYWYRQSLGQGLEFLIYFQGNSAPDKSGLPSDRFSAERTGGSVSTLTIQRTQQEDSAVYLCASSSRGTDTQYFGPGTRLTVL.

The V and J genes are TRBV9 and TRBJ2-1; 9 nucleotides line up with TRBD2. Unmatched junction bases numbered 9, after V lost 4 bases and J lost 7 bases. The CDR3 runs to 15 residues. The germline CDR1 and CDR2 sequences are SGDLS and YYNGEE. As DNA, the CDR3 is TGTGCCAGCAGCCCCCCAGCGGGGGGCATGAATGAGCAGTTCTTC. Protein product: CASSPPAGGMNEQFF.

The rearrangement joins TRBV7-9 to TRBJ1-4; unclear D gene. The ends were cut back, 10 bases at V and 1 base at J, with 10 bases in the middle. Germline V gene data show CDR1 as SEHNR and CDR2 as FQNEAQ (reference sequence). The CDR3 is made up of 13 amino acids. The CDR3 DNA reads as TGTGCCACCTCGCCCGGAACTAATGAAAAACTGTTTTTT. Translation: CATSPGTNEKLFF.

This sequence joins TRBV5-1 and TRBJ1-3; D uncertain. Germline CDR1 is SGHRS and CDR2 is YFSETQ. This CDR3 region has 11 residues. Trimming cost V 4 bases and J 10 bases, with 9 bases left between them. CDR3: CASSDGGTIYF. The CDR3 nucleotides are TGCGCCAGCAGCGATGGAGGGACCATATATTTT.